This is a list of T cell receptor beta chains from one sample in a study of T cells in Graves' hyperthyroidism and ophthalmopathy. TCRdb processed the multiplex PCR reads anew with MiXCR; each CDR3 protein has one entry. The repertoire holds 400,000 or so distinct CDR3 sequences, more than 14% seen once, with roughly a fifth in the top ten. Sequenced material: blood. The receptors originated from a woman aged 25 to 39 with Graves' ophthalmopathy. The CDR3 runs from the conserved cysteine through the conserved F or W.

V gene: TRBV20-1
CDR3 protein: CSADSSGANVLTF

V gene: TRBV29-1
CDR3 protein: CSVVGHMNTGELFF

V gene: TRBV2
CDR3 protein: CASSHTASSNEQFF

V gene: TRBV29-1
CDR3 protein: CSGVRDTGELFF

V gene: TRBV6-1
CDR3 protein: CASVAVNTGELFF

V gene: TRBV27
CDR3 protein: CASSPPGVRTEAFF

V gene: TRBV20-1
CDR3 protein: CSAIPQETQYF

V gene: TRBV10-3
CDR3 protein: CAISELFWIGDGVSLRDGYTF

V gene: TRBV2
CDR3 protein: CASWAEHNEQFF

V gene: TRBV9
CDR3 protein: CASSLGGNTYEQYF

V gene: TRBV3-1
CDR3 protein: CASSQEQAGGTDTQYF

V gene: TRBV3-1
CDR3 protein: CASSQRGVDRGGEQYF

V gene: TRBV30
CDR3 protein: CAWSEGQPNQPQHF

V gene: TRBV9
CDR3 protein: CASSTGGEYTEAFF

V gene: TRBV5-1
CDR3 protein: CASGWTPTEAFF

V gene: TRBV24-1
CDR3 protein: CATSDLAPQETQYF

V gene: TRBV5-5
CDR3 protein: CASSLTEQETQYF

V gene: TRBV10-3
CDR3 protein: CAISESDRIYEQYF

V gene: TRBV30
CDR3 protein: CAWTGDRSSPLHF

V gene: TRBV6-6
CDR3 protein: CASSYEWQGAPGELFF

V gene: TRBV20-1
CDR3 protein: CSAAQGDTQYF

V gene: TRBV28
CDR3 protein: CASSWRGRGYGYTF

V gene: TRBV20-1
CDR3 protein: CSARVGTVSGNTIYF

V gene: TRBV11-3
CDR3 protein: CASSPARPAFSLSGNTIYF

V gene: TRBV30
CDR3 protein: CAWSSTTSIQGGPQHF

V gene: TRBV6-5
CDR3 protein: CASSYNLAAETQYF

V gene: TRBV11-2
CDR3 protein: CARSLGTGGQEPQYF

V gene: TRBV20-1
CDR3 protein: CSARASGGAWETQYF

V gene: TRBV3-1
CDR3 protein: CASSQGDVSTDTQYF

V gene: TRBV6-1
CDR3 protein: CASRRNDRDGSYEQYF

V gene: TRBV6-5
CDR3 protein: CASSYNPGTAFSNQPQHF

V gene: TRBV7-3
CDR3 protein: CASSLTPNTEAFF

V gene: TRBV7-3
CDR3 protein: CASSSVSADTQYF

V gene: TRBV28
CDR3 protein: CVSSIDRAPYNEQFF

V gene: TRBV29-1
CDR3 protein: CSVKDRNTEAFF

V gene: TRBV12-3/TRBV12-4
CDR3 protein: CASSLDAGQPFYNEQFF

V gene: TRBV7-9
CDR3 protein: CASSLAREDTEAFF

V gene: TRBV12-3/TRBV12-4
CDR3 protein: CASSLQFLPLHF

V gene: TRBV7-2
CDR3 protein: CASSRMRGPDSGNTIYF

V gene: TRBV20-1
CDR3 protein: CSALTGGPYNEQFF

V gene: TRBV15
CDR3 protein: CATSPWTASSGNTIYF

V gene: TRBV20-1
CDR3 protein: CSARDVRSYKQYF

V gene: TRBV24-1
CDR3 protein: CATSDSRTEGEKLFF

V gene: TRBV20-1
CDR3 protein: CSARLTGSNEQYF

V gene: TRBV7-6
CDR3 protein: CASSPSPGQGESTEAFF

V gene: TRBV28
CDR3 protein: CASSLRQTSGNEQFF

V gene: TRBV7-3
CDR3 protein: CASSRGAYNEQFF

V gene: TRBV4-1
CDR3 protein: CASSQDREEANSHYEQYF

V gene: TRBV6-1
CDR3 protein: CASSWDRGGTEAFF

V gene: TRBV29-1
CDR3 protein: CSVATGTEETQYF

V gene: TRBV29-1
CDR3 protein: CSVEGGADTEAFF

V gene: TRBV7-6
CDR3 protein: CASSHALEAQYF